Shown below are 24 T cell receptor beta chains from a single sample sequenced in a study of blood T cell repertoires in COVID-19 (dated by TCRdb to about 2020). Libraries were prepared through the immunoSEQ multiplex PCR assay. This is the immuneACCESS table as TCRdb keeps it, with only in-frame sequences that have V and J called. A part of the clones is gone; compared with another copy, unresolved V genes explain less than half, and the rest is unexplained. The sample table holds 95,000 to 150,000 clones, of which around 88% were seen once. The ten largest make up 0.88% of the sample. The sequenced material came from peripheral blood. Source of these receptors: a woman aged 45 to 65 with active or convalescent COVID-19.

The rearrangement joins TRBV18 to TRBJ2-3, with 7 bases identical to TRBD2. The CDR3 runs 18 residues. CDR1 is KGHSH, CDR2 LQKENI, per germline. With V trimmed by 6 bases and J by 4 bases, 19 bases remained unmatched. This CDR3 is CASSLFGRGRGVADTQYF. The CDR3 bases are TGTGCCAGCTCCCTCTTCGGTCGCGGGAGAGGAGTAGCAGATACGCAGTATTTT.

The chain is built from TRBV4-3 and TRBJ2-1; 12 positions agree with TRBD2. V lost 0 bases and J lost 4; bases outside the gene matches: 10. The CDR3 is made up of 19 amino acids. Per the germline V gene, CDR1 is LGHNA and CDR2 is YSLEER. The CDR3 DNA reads TGCGCCAGCAGCCAAGATTTACCGACTAGCGGGAGAACTTACAATGAGCAGTTCTTC. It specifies CASSQDLPTSGRTYNEQFF.

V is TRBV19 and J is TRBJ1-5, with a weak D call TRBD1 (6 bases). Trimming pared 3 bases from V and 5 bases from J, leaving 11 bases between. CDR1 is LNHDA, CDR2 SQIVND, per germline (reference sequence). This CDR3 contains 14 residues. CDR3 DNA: TGTGCCAGTAGTATTCGGACAGTCGATCAGCCCCAGCATTTT. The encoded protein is CASSIRTVDQPQHF.

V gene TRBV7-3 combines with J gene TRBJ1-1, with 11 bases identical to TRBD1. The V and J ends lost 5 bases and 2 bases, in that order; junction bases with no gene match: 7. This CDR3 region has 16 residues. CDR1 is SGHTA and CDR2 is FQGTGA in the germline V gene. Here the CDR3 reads CASSPRTGGLNTEAFF. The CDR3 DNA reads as TGTGCCAGCAGCCCTCGGACAGGGGGCCTAAACACTGAAGCTTTCTTT. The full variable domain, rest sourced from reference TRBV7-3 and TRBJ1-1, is GAGVSQTPSNKVTEKGKYVELRCDPISGHTALYWYRQSLGQGPEFLIYFQGTGAADDSGLPNDRFFAVRPEGSVSTLKIQRTERGDSAVYLCASSPRTGGLNTEAFFGQGTRLTVV.

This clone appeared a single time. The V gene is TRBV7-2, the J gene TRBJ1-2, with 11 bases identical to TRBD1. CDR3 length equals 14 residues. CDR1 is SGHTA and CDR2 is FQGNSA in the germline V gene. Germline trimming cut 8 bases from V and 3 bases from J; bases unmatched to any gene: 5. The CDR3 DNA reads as TGTGCCAGCGGTGGGACAGGGGGGGACTATGGCTACACCTTC. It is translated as CASGGTGGDYGYTF.

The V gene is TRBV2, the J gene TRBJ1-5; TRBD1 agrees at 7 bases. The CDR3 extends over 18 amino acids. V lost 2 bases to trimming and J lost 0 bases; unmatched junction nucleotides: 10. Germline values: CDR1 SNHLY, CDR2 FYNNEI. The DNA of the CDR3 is TGTGCCAGCAGTGAATCAGGGGGTTTGGAGTATAGCAATCAGCCCCAGCATTTT. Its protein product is CASSESGGLEYSNQPQHF.

This CDR3 reads CASRYRGRGEAFF. CDR3 DNA: TGTGCCAGTAGGTACAGGGGGCGCGGAGAAGCTTTCTTT. J is TRBJ1-1 and V is TRBV19, with 9 bases fitting TRBD1. CDR1 is LNHDA and CDR2 is SQIVND in the germline V gene (reference sequence). There are 13 residues in the CDR3. V gave up 6 bases and J gave up 8 bases; unmatched junction bases: 7. Full variable domain (outside the CDR3, taken from reference TRBV19 and TRBJ1-1): DGGITQSPKYLFRKEGQNVTLSCEQNLNHDAMYWYRQDPGQGLRLIYYSQIVNDFQKGDIAEGYSVSREKKESFPLTVTSAQKNPTAFYLCASRYRGRGEAFFGQGTRLTVV.

The CDR3 loop is CASSTSFWGEVETQYF. DNA of the CDR3: TGTGCCAGCAGTACTAGCTTCTGGGGGGAGGTGGAGACCCAGTACTTC. The rearrangement joins TRBV2 to TRBJ2-5, with D possibly matching TRBD2 (6 bases). Germline CDR1 SNHLY, CDR2 FYNNEI. CDR3 length: 16 residues. Trimming removed 5 bases from V and 5 bases from J, with 21 bases in between.

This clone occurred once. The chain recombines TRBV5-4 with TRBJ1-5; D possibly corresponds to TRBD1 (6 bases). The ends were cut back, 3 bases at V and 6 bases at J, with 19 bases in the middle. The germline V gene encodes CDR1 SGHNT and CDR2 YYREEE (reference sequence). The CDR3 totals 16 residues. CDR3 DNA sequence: TGTGCCAGCAGCTACACAGGGTTAGGGAGTCGTCAGCCCCAGCATTTT. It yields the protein CASSYTGLGSRQPQHF.

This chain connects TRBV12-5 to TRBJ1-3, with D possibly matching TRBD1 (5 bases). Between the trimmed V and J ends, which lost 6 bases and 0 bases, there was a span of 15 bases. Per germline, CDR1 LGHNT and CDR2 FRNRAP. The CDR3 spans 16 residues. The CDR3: CASGRGEAGSGNTIYF. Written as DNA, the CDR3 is TGTGCTAGTGGGCGGGGGGAGGCTGGCTCTGGAAACACCATATATTTT.

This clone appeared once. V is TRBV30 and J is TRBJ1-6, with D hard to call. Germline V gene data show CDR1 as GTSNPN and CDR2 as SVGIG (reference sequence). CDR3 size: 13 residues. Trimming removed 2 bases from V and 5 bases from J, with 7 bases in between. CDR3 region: CAWSTDNNSPLHF. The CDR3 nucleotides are TGTGCCTGGAGTACAGATAATAATTCACCCCTCCACTTT.

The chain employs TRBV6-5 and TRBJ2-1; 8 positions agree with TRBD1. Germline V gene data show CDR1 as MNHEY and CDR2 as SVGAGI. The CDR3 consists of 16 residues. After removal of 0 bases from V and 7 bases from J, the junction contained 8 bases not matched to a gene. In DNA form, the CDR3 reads TGTGCCAGCAGTTACTCGAGGCAGGGGGCCGGTAATGAGCAGTTCTTC. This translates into CASSYSRQGAGNEQFF.

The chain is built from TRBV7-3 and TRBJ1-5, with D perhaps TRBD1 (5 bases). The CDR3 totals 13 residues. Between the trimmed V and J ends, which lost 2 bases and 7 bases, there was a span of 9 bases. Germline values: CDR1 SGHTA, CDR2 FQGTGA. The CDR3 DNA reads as TGTGCCAGCAGCTTAGGGAGGGGACAGCCCCAGCATTTT. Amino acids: CASSLGRGQPQHF.

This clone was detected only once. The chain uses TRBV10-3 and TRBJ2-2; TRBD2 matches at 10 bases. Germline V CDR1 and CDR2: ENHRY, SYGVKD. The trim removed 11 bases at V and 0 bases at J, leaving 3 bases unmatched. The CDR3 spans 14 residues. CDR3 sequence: CAAGTSANTGELFF. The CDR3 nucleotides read TGTGCCGCGGGGACTAGCGCGAACACCGGGGAGCTGTTTTTT.

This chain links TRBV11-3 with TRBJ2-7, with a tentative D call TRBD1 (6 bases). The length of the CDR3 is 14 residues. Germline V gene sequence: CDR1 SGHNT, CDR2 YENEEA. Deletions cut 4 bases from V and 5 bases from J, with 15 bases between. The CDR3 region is CASSSQGPQDEQYF. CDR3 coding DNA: TGTGCCAGCAGCTCCCAGGGGCCCCAGGACGAGCAGTACTTC.

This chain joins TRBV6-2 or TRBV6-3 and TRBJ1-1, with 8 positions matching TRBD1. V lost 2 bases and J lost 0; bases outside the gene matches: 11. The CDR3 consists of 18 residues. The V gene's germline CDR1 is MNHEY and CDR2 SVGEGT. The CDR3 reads CASSYHLGTGLMNTEAFF. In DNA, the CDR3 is TGTGCCAGCAGTTACCATTTAGGGACAGGATTAATGAACACTGAAGCTTTCTTT.

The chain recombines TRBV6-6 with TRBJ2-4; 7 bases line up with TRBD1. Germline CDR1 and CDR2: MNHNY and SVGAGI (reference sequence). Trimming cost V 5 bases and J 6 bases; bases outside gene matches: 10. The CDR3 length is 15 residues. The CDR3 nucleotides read TGTGCCAGCAGTCCACAGACAGGGATAGTAAACATTCAGTACTTC. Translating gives CASSPQTGIVNIQYF.

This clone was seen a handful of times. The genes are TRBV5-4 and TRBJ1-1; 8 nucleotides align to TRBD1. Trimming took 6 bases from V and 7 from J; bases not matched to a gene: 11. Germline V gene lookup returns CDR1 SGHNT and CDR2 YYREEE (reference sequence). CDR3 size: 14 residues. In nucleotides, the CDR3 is TGTGCCAGCACCACCCAGGACAGGGAACATGAAGCTTTCTTT. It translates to CASTTQDREHEAFF.

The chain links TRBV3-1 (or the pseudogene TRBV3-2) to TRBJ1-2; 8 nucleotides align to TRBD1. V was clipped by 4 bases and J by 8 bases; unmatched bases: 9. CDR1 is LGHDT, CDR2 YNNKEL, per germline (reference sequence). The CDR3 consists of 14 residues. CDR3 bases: TGTGCCAGCAGCCCTCGGACAGGGATGTACGGCTACACCTTC. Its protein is CASSPRTGMYGYTF.

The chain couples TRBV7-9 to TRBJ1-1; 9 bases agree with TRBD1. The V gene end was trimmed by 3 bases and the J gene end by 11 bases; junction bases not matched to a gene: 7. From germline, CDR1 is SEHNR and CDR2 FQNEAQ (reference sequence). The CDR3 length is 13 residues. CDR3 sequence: CASSLSGTGSAFF. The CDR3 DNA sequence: TGTGCCAGCAGCTTGTCCGGGACAGGGAGTGCTTTCTTT. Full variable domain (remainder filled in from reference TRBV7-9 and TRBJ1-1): DTGVSQNPRHKITKRGQNVTFRCDPISEHNRLYWYRQTLGQGPEFLTYFQNEAQLEKSRLLSDRFSAERPKGSFSTLEIQRTEQGDSAMYLCASSLSGTGSAFFGQGTRLTVV.

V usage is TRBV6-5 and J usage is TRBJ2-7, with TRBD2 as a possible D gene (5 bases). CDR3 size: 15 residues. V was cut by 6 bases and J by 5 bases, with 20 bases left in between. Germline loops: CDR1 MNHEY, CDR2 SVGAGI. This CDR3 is CASSPGLARSHEQYF. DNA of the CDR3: TGTGCCAGCAGCCCGGGGTTAGCTAGGTCCCACGAGCAGTACTTC.

CDR3 DNA sequence: TGTGCCATGGGTGACAGGGTCTATGGCTACACCTTC. As protein: CAMGDRVYGYTF. The chain joins TRBV10-3 to TRBJ1-2, with TRBD1 matching over 7 bases. This CDR3 comprises 12 residues. V lost 9 bases and J lost 4; bases outside the gene matches: 5. Germline CDR1 ENHRY, CDR2 SYGVKD.

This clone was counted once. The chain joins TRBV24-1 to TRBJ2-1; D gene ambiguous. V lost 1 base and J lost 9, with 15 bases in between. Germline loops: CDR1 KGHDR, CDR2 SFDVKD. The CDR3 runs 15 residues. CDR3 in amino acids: CATSDLGSLGAEQFF. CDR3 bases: TGTGCCACCAGTGATTTAGGATCGTTGGGCGCTGAGCAGTTCTTC.

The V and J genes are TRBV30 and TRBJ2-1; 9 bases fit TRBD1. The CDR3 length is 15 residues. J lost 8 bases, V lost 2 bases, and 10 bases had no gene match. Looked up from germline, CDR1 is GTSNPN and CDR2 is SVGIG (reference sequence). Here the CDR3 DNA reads TGTGCCTGGAGTACTACAGGGGGCATCTTACATGAGCAGTTCTTC. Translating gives CAWSTTGGILHEQFF. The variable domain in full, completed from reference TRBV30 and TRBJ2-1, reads SQTIHQWPATLVQPVGSPLSLECTVEGTSNPNLYWYRQAAGRGLQLLFYSVGIGQISSEVPQNLSASRPQDRQFILSSKKLLLSDSGFYLCAWSTTGGILHEQFFGPGTRLTVL.